The 11 T cell receptor beta chains in this list originate from one sample, sequenced in a study of blood T cell repertoires in COVID-19 (TCRdb year 2020). The library was built by means of the immunoSEQ multiplex PCR assay. Not all clones reach the TCRdb copy of this immuneACCESS table, which keeps in-frame sequences only. Checked studies attribute under half of the gap to unresolved V genes and leave the rest unexplained. The sample records a few hundred thousand clones, approximately 90% of which are singletons. In total, the top ten clones hold 1% of the sample. The sequenced sample consisted of PBMCs or T cells enriched from blood (not recorded which). The receptor source for this set is a man aged 18 to 29 who had recovered from COVID-19.

The genes are TRBV5-1 and TRBJ2-1, with D possibly matching TRBD2 (5 bases). V shed 1 base and J shed 2 bases, with 7 bases lying between them. Germline V lookup: CDR1 SGHRS, CDR2 YFSETQ. The CDR3 contains 14 residues. CDR3 protein: CASSLSGPYNEQFF. Here the CDR3 DNA reads TGCGCCAGCAGCTTGAGCGGCCCCTACAATGAGCAGTTCTTC.

The gene calls are TRBV3-1 (or the pseudogene TRBV3-2) and TRBJ1-3; tentative D call: TRBD1 (6 bases). V lost 1 base, J lost 4 bases, and 14 bases lay in between. From germline, CDR1 is LGHDT and CDR2 YNNKEL (reference sequence). The CDR3 loop spans 16 amino acids. In DNA form, the CDR3 reads TGTGCCAGCAGCCAAGCCGGGACATCGGGCGGAAACACCATATATTTT. Its protein is CASSQAGTSGGNTIYF.

The V and J genes are TRBV30 and TRBJ1-5, with 7 nucleotides matching TRBD1. V shed 2 bases and J 4 bases; nucleotides not matched to a gene: 2. CDR1 and CDR2 (germline): GTSNPN, SVGIG (reference sequence). The CDR3 extends over 13 amino acids. The CDR3 DNA reads as TGTGCCTGGAGTCCACAGGGGAATCAGCCCCAGCATTTT. Protein product: CAWSPQGNQPQHF.

CDR3 sequence (DNA): TGTGCCAGCTCATCAAAAAGCGTGGGGGACTGGAGCTCCTACGAGCAGTACTTC. Translation: CASSSKSVGDWSSYEQYF. This rearrangement joins TRBV18 to TRBJ2-7, with D possibly TRBD2 on 6 matching bases. Germline V gives CDR1 KGHSH, CDR2 LQKENI. V lost 5 bases, J lost 0 bases, and 23 bases lay in between. The CDR3 sequence is 18 residues long. Using reference TRBV18 and TRBJ2-7 for the parts outside the CDR3, the full variable domain is NAGVMQNPRHLVRRRGQEARLRCSPMKGHSHVYWYRQLPEEGLKFMVYLQKENIIDESGMPKERFSAEFPKEGPSILRIQQVVRGDSAAYFCASSSKSVGDWSSYEQYFGPGTRLTVT.

This clone was seen just once. In nucleotides, the CDR3 is TGTGCCAGCAGTTTAAGGCAGGGCTATGGCTACACCTTC. Protein product: CASSLRQGYGYTF. The V and J genes are TRBV28 and TRBJ1-2; tentatively, D is TRBD1 (5 bases). CDR1 is MDHEN and CDR2 is SYDVKM in the germline V gene. The CDR3 spans 13 residues. V dropped 2 bases and J dropped 4 bases, with 8 bases sitting between them.

The chain couples TRBV28 to TRBJ2-2, with 7 nucleotides matching TRBD2. CDR1 MDHEN and CDR2 SYDVKM come from the germline V gene. The CDR3 runs to 12 residues. V lost 6 bases, J lost 15 bases, and 10 bases stayed unmatched. The CDR3 DNA follows: TGTGCCAGCAGCATACGTACCGGGAGGATGTTTTTT. Translation gives CASSIRTGRMFF.

The sample holds one count of this clone. The J gene is TRBJ2-5, the V gene TRBV5-8, with 7 bases that match TRBD1. CDR3 length: 14 residues. V lost 2 bases and J lost 4; bases outside the gene matches: 5. CDR1 SGHTS and CDR2 YDEGEE come from the germline V gene. The CDR3 protein is CASSLTGVAETQYF. The CDR3 region has the DNA TGTGCCAGCAGCTTAACAGGGGTGGCAGAGACCCAGTACTTC. Drawing the rest from reference TRBV5-8 and TRBJ2-5, the complete variable domain is EAGVTQSPTHLIKTRGQQATLRCSPISGHTSVYWYQQALGLGLQFLLWYDEGEERNRGNFPPRFSGRQFPNYSSELNVNALELEDSALYLCASSLTGVAETQYFGPGTRLLVL.

The J gene is TRBJ1-5, the V gene TRBV6-2 or TRBV6-3; a possible D gene is TRBD1 (5 bases). This CDR3 has 14 residues. Germline V gene data show CDR1 as MNHEY and CDR2 as SVGEGT. The V gene lost 2 bases and the J gene lost 13 bases, with 18 bases spanning the gap. The CDR3 spells CASSYPGLLGSQHF. The CDR3 DNA is TGTGCCAGCAGTTACCCGGGACTACTAGGATCTCAGCATTTT.

This rearrangement joins TRBV5-5 to TRBJ2-3; tentative D call: TRBD2 (6 bases). V lost 3 bases and J 0 bases, leaving 11 bases between the germline ends. This CDR3 has 15 residues. Germline CDR1 reads SGHKS; CDR2 reads YYEKEE (reference sequence). The CDR3, as DNA: TGTGCCAGCAGCTGGAGGGCCCTCAGCACAGATACGCAGTATTTT. This encodes CASSWRALSTDTQYF. Full variable domain (outside the CDR3, taken from reference TRBV5-5 and TRBJ2-3): DAGVTQSPTHLIKTRGQQVTLRCSPISGHKSVSWYQQVLGQGPQFIFQYYEKEERGRGNFPDRFSARQFPNYSSELNVNALLLGDSALYLCASSWRALSTDTQYFGPGTRLTVL.

This sequence joins TRBV6-5 and TRBJ2-7, with D possibly being TRBD2 (6 bases). CDR1 is MNHEY, CDR2 SVGAGI, per germline. Trimming shortened V by 7 bases and J by 4 bases, and 14 bases separated the two germline ends. This CDR3 contains 13 residues. The chain's CDR3 is CASTAGREYEQYF. The CDR3 DNA is TGTGCCAGCACGGCGGGAAGAGAATACGAGCAGTACTTC.

The gene calls are TRBV2 and TRBJ1-1; 8 bases map to TRBD1. Germline V CDR1 and CDR2: SNHLY, FYNNEI. V lost 2 bases, J lost 8 bases, and 4 bases stayed unmatched. The CDR3 length is 13 residues. The CDR3 DNA follows: TGTGCCAGCAGTGAAAGGGGACAGGCCGAAGCTTTCTTT. This encodes CASSERGQAEAFF.